This TCR beta chain originates from a study of cytomegalovirus exposure and HLA in healthy donors (dated by TCRdb to the late 2010s). Context from the whole study: An earlier analysis of about 530 of the donors reported about 260 Gb of sequence data and around 120 million unique TCR beta sequences obtained from about 170 million T cells. An early release covering roughly 640 HLA-typed donors comprised 250 to 350 gigabases of sequencing data and tens of millions of unique TCR sequences. The genetic ancestry cluster associated with self-reported Caucasian donors included around four fifths of the 398 genotyped donors. The study aimed to test whether signatures of past pathogen exposure could be identified by cataloging public T cell receptors. The study used immunosequencing to profile the T cell repertoires of approximately 690 subjects and linked those repertoires to cytomegalovirus serostatus. A separate validation cohort of roughly 130 different subjects was used in addition to the 666-subject first cohort. To predict cytomegalovirus infection status, the study brought together high-throughput TCR immunosequencing, statistical association of individual TCRs with disease status, and machine learning. A later analysis re-analyzed previously published TCR beta repertoires from hundreds of donors and added high-resolution HLA genotyping to study TCR occurrence patterns. The later analysis used no new phenotypic data to find candidate immune exposures, relying instead on TCR beta sequences and their occurrence across donors. An earlier analysis of 587 of the donors applied high-throughput TCR beta sequencing to assess whether each TCR beta V gene segment acted as functional or pseudogenic. Donor age, sex, ethnicity and CMV serostatus were compiled together with the repertoire data. In a later genetic analysis, genome-wide SNP genotypes for about 65% of the 666 donors were used, and that subset was treated as a discovery cohort. Every discovery cohort repertoire had been produced on one sequencing platform. Class I and class II HLA loci were covered by the typing at four-digit resolution. The number of donors typed differed by locus, with about 629-630 for A, B, C, DRB1 and DQB1, roughly 520 for DQA1, 600 to 610 for DPA1, and around 460 for DPB1. A few DR-DQ haplotypes were treated as single units for association and clustering because of strong linkage in the cohort. On average, 235,054 unique TCR beta nucleotide sequences were sequenced per donor among roughly 430 genotyped donors of the cohort, with about 19% of those sequences being non-productive. Paper-wide results and their limitations: In both the original and validation cohorts, the classifier was reported to diagnose cytomegalovirus status with high specificity and sensitivity. In a later analysis, TCR association rates were found to vary across HLA loci, with the most associated TCRs seen for DRB1 alleles and the fewest for HLA-C alleles. In a later analysis, HLA-associated TCR beta chains showed more clonal expansion and lower generation probabilities than non-associated chains that were equally common. Presence/absence analyses assumed roughly uniform sequencing depth across donors, an assumption that may not hold. According to a later analysis, most CMV-associated TCR beta chains appeared to be HLA-restricted, and the HLA associations seemed to be driven largely by CMV exposure. The authors suggested that the approach could potentially be generalized to other disease states and immunological phenotypes. A later analysis associated around 16,000 TCR beta sequences with specific HLA alleles at a false discovery rate of 0.05. Linkage disequilibrium might explain the correlated functional status among segregating V segments, but an unknown experimental factor could not be ruled out. Because some donors lacked HLA typing at each locus, the association tests relied only on the typed subset. An association between a missense DCLRE1C variant and V-gene and J-gene trimming of TCR beta chains was found in a later genetic analysis and replicated in an independent cohort. A later genetic analysis reported fewer N-insertions in productive TCRs among donors in an Asian-associated ancestry cluster than the approximately 670-donor mean. Because the 87-base-pair reads could not distinguish some IMGT-functional V segments, including TRBV6-2 and TRBV6-3, those segments were excluded. For the cohort, immune exposure information was limited to CMV serostatus. A total of 150 to 200 TCR beta chains were listed by the study as associated with cytomegalovirus. In this cohort, only TCR beta chains were sequenced, and detectable features were limited by the absence of alpha or paired-chain data. A later analysis reported that several top co-occurrence clusters appeared linked to parvovirus B19, influenza, CMV and Epstein-Barr virus. A few of the identified cytomegalovirus-associated TCR beta chains were confirmed in vitro to be specific for cytomegalovirus antigens. A group of highly shared sequence variants was considered likely to be a technical artifact of the sequencing pipeline. Across donors, most TCR sequences were observed very rarely, whereas some public TCRs were present in many individuals. Assigning TCR associations to individual alleles was difficult when HLA alleles, especially DR and DQ, strongly co-occurred. Approximately 18 rarely observed V segments, including chromosome 9 orphons, were excluded from the earlier analysis of approximately 500 of the donors because counts were too low. A further reported finding was that TCR beta sequences accurately predicted the HLA-A and HLA-B alleles for most subjects in the first cohort. In an earlier analysis of some 550 of the donors, most TCR beta V segments were observed in productive rearrangements about 87% or about 30% of the time, broadly matching IMGT annotations.

The CDR3 measures 11 amino acids from cysteine to phenylalanine. Solely the CDR3 DNA is kept, with 33 bases framed from the first base. CDR1 and CDR2, per the germline V gene, are SNHLY and FYNNEI. V and J are truncated by 3 bases and 11 bases respectively, leaving an intervening sequence of 10 bases. Preparation of the library involved the immunoSEQ multiplex PCR assay. For the multiplex PCR, a mixture combining 60 forward primers for TCR Vbeta segments and 13 reverse primers for TCR Jbeta segments was used. Amplification of the CDR3 region of rearranged TCR beta genes was performed with a multiplex PCR assay on genomic DNA. The amplified TCR beta libraries were sequenced on the Illumina HiSeq System as 87-base-pair reads. The source study handled its data this way. In a later analysis, 80 million or so unique TCR beta chains were counted across the approximately 640 repertoires, and roughly 11 million of these chains were shared by at least two donors. To remove PCR and sequencing errors, raw reads were error-corrected and collapsed into unique sequences using a nearest-neighbor algorithm that merged closely related sequences. To assign V, D and J gene segments, CDR3 sequences were aligned to IMGT reference sequences. For a sequence to be retained, a match of at least six nucleotides was required to both a V gene segment and a J gene segment. A rearrangement was called productive if the CDR3 had no stop codons and remained in frame with V and J, and every other rearrangement was called non-productive. CDR3 was defined by IMGT convention, running from the second conserved V-encoded cysteine to the conserved J-encoded phenylalanine. The earlier analysis of about 560 of the donors excluded any sequence lacking an unambiguous match to a single V gene segment. In an earlier analysis of a few hundred of the donors, V segments were called functional above 56.7% productive rearrangements and were called segregating when the between-donor standard deviation exceeded 5%. A statistical classification framework was developed to diagnose cytomegalovirus status using the catalog of TCR beta chain sequences. In a later analysis, TCR nucleotide sequences were compared against IMGT/GENE-DB human TR gene sequences so that V and J genes could be assigned. The TCRdist pipeline was used in a later analysis to assign CDR3 sequences and most-parsimonious VDJ recombination scenarios. In a later analysis, every TCR beta chain was defined by the combination of its CDR3 amino acid sequence and its V-gene family, and reads without a unique V-gene family were dropped. To address suspected cross-contamination and a sequencing artifact, a later analysis removed several hundred highly shared, low-generation-probability nucleotide sequences. In a later analysis, a clonal expansion index for each public chain was calculated from normalized within-repertoire ranks of inferred template counts. In a later analysis, generation probabilities were computed with a VDJ recombination model fitted to out-of-frame rearrangements, and the resulting probabilities were checked against IGoR. In a later analysis, hypergeometric tests were used to score TCR-TCR, TCR-HLA and TCR-CMV co-occurrence, with a repertoire-size bias correction applied to TCR pairs. In a later analysis, false discovery rates were estimated by permuting HLA or CMV assignments 20 times. In a later analysis, co-occurring TCRs were grouped using DBSCAN, with TCRdist sequence similarity added in when clustering inside HLA-allele-positive subsets. Repertoires with fewer than 30,000 or more than 120,000 public chains were left out of co-occurrence clustering, as were several repertoires with anomalous nucleotide sharing. What TCRdb holds here is the immuneACCESS table cut down to in-frame rearrangements. Part of the clones is not present; checked against another copy, under half of the missing clones reflect an unresolved V gene, and the others are unexplained. That table gives V, J and clone size, and the DNA gave D and trimming. The sample table records about 150,000 clones; more than 60% of these occur just once. Of the sample, roughly 4% falls within the top ten clones.

Worth noting for this clone: Its antigen is currently not known. The sample holds no much larger clone one base away, and base qualities are not on file.

In total, roughly 710 healthy bone marrow donors made up the cohort. At the time of sampling, all cohort members were nominally healthy, though unrecorded immune exposures were likely present. The donor tested CMV seronegative and was one of the 352 seronegative cohort members. A peripheral blood sample was collected from each donor, and TCR beta sequencing was performed on peripheral blood mononuclear cells. Genomic DNA was extracted from the blood cell samples with the Qiagen DNeasy Blood Extraction Kit. The TCR sequence derives from a woman between 40 and 50 years old in good health and CMV-seronegative. The chain is made from TRBV2 and TRBJ1-1, with no confidently assigned D gene. Sequencing was done on a sample of PBMCs. CDR3 loop: CASSEAAEAFF. The DNA sequence is given as TGTGCCAGCAGTGAGGCAGCGGAGGCTTTCTTT. Here the CDR3 is joined to the reference TRBV2 and TRBJ1-1 genes, and the full variable domain is: EPEVTQTPSHQVTQMGQEVILRCVPISNHLYFYWYRQILGQKVEFLVSFYNNEISEKSEIFDDQFSVERPDGSNFTLKIRSTKLEDSAMYFCASSEAAEAFFGQGTRLTVV.